The present entry profiles one T cell receptor (beta chain) with its context. This clonotype was recorded many times. What antigen it recognizes has not been identified. The record has no base qualities; no much larger clone is one base away. The source of the sample is a study of type 1 regulatory T cells (dated by TCRdb to the early 2020s). Regarding the complete study: An in vitro protocol by which a Tr1-enriched, alloantigen-specific CD4 T cell product named T-allo10 was generated was characterized in the study. T-allo10 was being tested clinically in patients with hematological malignancies who were undergoing allogeneic hematopoietic stem cell transplantation.

The CDR3 contains 13 residues, cysteine and phenylalanine counted. The DNA shown is the 39-base CDR3, in frame from base 1. The trim is 0 bases for V and 5 bases for J, with a gap of 7 bases between the germline ends. Looking up the germline V gene (reference sequence) yields CDR1 LGHDT and CDR2 YNNKEL. The research as a whole found: Tr1 cells showed a more restricted TCR repertoire than non-Tr1 cells, which the study interpreted as alloantigen-induced clonal expansion.

This sample was sequenced with an Illumina MiSeq. TCRdb reworked the public reads: Q25 trimming with fastp, MiXCR clone assembly, productive beta chains retained. CDR3 protein duplicates are merged, each entry listing the most common genes and DNA. The sample table contains about 42,000 distinct CDR3 sequences; only one count was recorded for 9.5% to 15% of them. The top ten hold over 7% of the sample. The rearranged segments are TRBV3-1 and TRBJ1-1, with no reliable assignment of the D segment. This TCR came from a human donor in good health. Source material: cultured non-Tr1 T cells, either the whole culture or a sorted T cell fraction (not recorded which). The sample's cell subset or site label, decoded: non-Tr1 population from the T-allo10 product. This receptor has the CDR3 CASSQEGGTEAFF. The sequenced DNA: TGTGCCAGCAGCCAAGAGGGAGGGACTGAAGCTTTCTTT.